This T cell receptor beta chain was captured in a study of blood T cell repertoires in COVID-19 (dated by TCRdb to about 2020). With respect to the entire study: Samples from collaborators originated in the United States, Italy and Spain and spanned both the acute and convalescent phases of COVID-19. Where HLA class I and class II types were available, the types were taken from metadata supplied by the sample provider, not from assay-based typing. Samples were obtained from the ongoing ImmuneRACE study (first 160 participants) and from 1,200 or so subjects provided by 6 global collaborators. Sample metadata almost always included a de-identified subject ID, COVID-19 status, age in years and sex. The dataset comprised deeply sampled blood TCRbeta repertoires from subjects exposed to, actively infected with, or recovered from COVID-19. A freely available public database, intended as a resource for researchers studying the immune response to SARS-CoV-2, is where the repertoires were released. The material from the prospective study consisted of cDNA or gDNA derived from T cells, B-cell-depleted T cells, or PBMCs.

Measured from the cysteine to the phenylalanine, the CDR3 is 14 residues long. Of all the DNA, just the CDR3 is kept, 42 bases in frame from base 1. For this chain, trimming is 6 bases at the V end and 5 bases at the J end, and the number of junction bases without a gene match is 7. From a lookup of the germline V gene (reference sequence), CDR1 and CDR2 are MNHEY and SMNVEV. The immunoSEQ Assay, a bias-controlled multiplex PCR, was used to amplify TCRbeta CDR3 regions from genomic DNA. For the original study's pipeline: Nucleated cell counts per sample were estimated from amplification of reference gene primers within the assay. To quantify the absolute abundance of each unique TCRbeta CDR3 rearrangement, sequence reads were collapsed and filtered. Productive Simpson clonality was computed per sample as the square root of Simpson's diversity index over productive rearrangements. In TCRdb, the immuneACCESS table is reduced to in-frame sequences with V and J assigned. These tables do not hold every clone; where another copy was compared, an unresolved V gene accounts for under half, and the others remain unexplained. The V and J calls and clone size come from that table; D and trimming were worked out from the DNA. This sample comprises 65,000 to 90,000 clones, roughly 80% of them detected only once. Roughly 4.8% of the sample comes from the top ten.

Overall results and qualifications from the work: The quantity of clinical and demographic metadata differed by source and by participant and was supplied without curation.

Comment on this clone: Its specific antigen is unknown. Per-base quality was not reported, and no clone a single base away is much larger than it.

Collaborating institutions collected whole blood in K2EDTA tubes following their own protocols. For TCRbeta analysis, collaborators shipped samples in one of three forms: frozen whole blood, isolated PBMCs, or DNA extracted from either of those sample types. The clonotype originates from an elderly woman with active or convalescent COVID-19. The chain was built from TRBV27 and TRBJ2-7, with 10 middle bases fitting TRBD1. The sequencing input was peripheral blood. Read as DNA, the sequence is TGTGCCAGCAGACGGACAGGGGGTCTCGACGAGCAGTACTTC. Its protein is CASRRTGGLDEQYF.